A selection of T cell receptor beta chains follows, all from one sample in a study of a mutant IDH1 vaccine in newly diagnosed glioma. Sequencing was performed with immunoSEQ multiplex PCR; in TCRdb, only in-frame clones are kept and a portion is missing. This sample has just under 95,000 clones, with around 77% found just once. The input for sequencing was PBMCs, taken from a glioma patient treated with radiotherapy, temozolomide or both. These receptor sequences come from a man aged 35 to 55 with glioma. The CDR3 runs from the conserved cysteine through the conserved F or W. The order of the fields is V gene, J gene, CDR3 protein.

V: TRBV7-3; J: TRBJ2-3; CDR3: CASSLKGRREGADTQYF
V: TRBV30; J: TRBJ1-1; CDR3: CAWTQRQGYMNTEAFF
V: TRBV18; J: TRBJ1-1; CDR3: CASSLSGDTEAFF
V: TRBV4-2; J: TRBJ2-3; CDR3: CASSHEPGQGADTQYF
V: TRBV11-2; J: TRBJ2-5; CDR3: CASSLGDAVSQYF
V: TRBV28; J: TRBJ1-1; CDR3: CASSLSDLMRNTEAFF
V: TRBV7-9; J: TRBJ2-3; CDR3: CASNQGQTDTQYF
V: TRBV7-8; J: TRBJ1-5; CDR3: CASSIRSGFQPQHF
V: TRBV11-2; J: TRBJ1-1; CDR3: CASSFAENTEAFF
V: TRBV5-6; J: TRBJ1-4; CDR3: CASSLGQALFEKLFF
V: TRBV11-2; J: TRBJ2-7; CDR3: CASSSRLAGDPYEQYF
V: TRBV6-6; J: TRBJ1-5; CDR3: CASSYLGPDSNQPQHF
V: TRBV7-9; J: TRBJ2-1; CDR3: CASSLALAGRYNEQFF
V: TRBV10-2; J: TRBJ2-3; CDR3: CASSQGLAGAGTDTQYF
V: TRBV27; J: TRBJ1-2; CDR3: CASSSLGTFWGYTF
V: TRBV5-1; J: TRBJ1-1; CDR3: CASSLGGNTEAFF
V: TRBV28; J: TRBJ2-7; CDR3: CASRTWGRGKGGEQYF
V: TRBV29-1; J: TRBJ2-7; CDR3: CSVVQLNEQYF
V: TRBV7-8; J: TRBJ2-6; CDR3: CASTSPRAGAGANVLTF
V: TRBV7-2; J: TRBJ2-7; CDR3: CASSLEAGDSYEQYF
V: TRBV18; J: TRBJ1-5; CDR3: CASSLGGQANQPQHF
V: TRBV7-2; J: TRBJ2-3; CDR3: CASSSGDSFGADTQYF